The clone carrying this T cell receptor beta chain was observed a handful of times. No antigen is known for it. Trimming pared 0 bases from V and 0 bases from J, leaving 21 bases between. Per germline, CDR1 GTSNPN and CDR2 SVGIG (reference sequence). This CDR3 comprises 19 residues. PCR amplification relied on 60 Vbeta primers (plus 13 Jbeta primers). Method: immunoSEQ multiplex PCR; TCRdb's copy keeps in-frame clones and lacks some. Here the sample spans about 76,000 clones, 73% being singletons. These data originate in a study of cytomegalovirus exposure and HLA in healthy donors. The study sampled nominally healthy donors, though unrecorded immune exposures were likely. Study observations and caveats: Differences between HLA loci emerged in a later analysis of TCR association rates, with DRB1 most and HLA-C fewest. Roughly uniform sequencing depth across donors was assumed, possibly incorrectly. The authors later linked a missense DCLRE1C variant to TCR beta V- and J-gene trimming.

This chain joins TRBV30 and TRBJ2-1; tentative D call: TRBD2 (5 bases). The TCR sequence derives from a middle-aged woman in good health and CMV-seropositive. Sequenced sample: PBMCs. In DNA, the CDR3 is TGTGCCTGGAGTGTACAAAGGTTCAGAGGGCGAAGCTCCTACAATGAGCAGTTCTTC. Protein: CAWSVQRFRGRSSYNEQFF.